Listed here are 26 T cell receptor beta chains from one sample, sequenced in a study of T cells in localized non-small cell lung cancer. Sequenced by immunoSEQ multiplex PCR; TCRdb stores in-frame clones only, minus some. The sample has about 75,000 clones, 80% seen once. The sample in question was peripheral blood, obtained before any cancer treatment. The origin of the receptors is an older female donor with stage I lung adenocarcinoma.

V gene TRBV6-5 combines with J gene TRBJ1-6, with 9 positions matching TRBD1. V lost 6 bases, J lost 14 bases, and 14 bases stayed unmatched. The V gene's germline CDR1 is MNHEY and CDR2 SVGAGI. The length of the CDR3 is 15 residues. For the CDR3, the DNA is TGTGCCAGCAGCCCGACGGGACAGGGTAATTTCGCCCTCCACTTT. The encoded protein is CASSPTGQGNFALHF.

The CDR3 is CASSLKDRSNQPQHF. The CDR3 DNA follows: TGTGCCAGCAGCTTAAAAGACCGAAGCAATCAGCCCCAGCATTTT. The rearrangement uses TRBV7-2 and TRBJ1-5, with unresolved D. The CDR3 has 15 residues. The germline V gene encodes CDR1 SGHTA and CDR2 FQGNSA. Trimming took off 2 bases at V and 1 base at J, with 9 bases between the two ends.

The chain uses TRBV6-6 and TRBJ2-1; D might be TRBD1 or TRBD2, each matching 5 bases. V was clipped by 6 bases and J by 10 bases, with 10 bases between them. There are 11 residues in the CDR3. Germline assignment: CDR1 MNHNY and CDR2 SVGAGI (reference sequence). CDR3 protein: CASREDTEQFF. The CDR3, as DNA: TGTGCCAGCAGGGAGGACACCGAGCAGTTCTTC.

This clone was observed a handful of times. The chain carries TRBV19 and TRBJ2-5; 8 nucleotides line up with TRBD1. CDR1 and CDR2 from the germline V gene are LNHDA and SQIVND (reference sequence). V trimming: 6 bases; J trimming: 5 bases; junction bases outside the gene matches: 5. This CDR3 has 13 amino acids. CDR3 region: CASRGQVGETQYF. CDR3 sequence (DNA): TGTGCCAGTAGGGGACAGGTAGGGGAGACCCAGTACTTC. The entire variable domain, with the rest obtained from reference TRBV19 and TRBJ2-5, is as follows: DGGITQSPKYLFRKEGQNVTLSCEQNLNHDAMYWYRQDPGQGLRLIYYSQIVNDFQKGDIAEGYSVSREKKESFPLTVTSAQKNPTAFYLCASRGQVGETQYFGPGTRLLVL.

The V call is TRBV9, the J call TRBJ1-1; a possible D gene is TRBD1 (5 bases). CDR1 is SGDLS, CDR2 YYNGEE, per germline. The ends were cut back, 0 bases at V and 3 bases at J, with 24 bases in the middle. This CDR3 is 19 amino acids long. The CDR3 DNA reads TGTGCCAGCAGCGTAGAGGCTCGGCAGTTGGGGTCAGGGTACACTGAAGCTTTCTTT. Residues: CASSVEARQLGSGYTEAFF.

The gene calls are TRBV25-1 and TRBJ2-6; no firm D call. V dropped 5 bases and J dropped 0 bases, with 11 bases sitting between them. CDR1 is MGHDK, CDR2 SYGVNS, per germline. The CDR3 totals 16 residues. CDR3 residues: CASSWYTASGANVLTF. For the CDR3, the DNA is TGTGCCAGCAGTTGGTATACAGCCTCTGGGGCCAACGTCCTGACTTTC.

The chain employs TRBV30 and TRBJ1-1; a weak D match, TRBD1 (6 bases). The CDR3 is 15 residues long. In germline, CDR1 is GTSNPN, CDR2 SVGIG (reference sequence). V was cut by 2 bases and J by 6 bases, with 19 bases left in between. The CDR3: CAWSPGTSISSEAFF. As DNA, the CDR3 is TGTGCCTGGAGTCCCGGGACATCGATTAGCTCTGAAGCTTTCTTT.

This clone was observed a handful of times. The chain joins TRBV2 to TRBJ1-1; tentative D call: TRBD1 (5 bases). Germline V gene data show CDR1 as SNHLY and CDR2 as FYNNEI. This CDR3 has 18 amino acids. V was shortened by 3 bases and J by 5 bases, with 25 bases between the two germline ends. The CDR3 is CASSDREGIIQVSTEAFF. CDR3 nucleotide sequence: TGTGCCAGCAGTGATCGGGAGGGAATCATACAGGTTTCAACTGAAGCTTTCTTT.

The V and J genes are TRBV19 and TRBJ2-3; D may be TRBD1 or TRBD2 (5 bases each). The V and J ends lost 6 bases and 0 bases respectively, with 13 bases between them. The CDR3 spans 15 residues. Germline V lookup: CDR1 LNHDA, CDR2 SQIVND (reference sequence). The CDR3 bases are TGTGCCAGTAGGAGCGGAGACAGAAGCACAGATACGCAGTATTTT. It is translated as CASRSGDRSTDTQYF.

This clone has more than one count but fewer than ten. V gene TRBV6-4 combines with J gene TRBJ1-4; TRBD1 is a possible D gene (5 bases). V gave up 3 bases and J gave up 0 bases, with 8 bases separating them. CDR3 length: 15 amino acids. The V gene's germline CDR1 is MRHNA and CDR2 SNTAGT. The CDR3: CASSETGSTNEKLFF. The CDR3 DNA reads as TGTGCCAGCAGTGAAACAGGATCAACTAATGAAAAACTGTTTTTT.

The DNA of the CDR3 is TGTGCCACTACCACAGGGAGTACGCAGTATTTT. Translation: CATTTGSTQYF. The chain joins TRBV7-9 to TRBJ2-3; a weak D match, TRBD1 (6 bases). The CDR3 spans 11 residues. V shed 10 bases and J shed 8 bases, with 13 bases lying between them. Germline V gives CDR1 SEHNR, CDR2 FQNEAQ (reference sequence).

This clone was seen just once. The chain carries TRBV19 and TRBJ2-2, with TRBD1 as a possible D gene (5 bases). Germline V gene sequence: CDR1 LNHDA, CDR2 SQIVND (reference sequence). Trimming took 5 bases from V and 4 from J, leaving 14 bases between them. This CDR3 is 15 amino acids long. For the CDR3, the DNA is TGTGCCAGTAGTGCCCAAATCCAGGGCACCGGGGAGCTGTTTTTT. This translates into CASSAQIQGTGELFF. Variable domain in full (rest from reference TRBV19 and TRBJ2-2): DGGITQSPKYLFRKEGQNVTLSCEQNLNHDAMYWYRQDPGQGLRLIYYSQIVNDFQKGDIAEGYSVSREKKESFPLTVTSAQKNPTAFYLCASSAQIQGTGELFFGEGSRLTVL.

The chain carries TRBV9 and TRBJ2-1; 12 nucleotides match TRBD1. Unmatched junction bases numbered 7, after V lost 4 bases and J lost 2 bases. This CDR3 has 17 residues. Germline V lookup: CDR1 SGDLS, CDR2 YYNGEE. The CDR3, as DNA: TGTGCCAGCAGCAAAGGGACAGGGGGCCTAACCTACAATGAGCAGTTCTTC. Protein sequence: CASSKGTGGLTYNEQFF.

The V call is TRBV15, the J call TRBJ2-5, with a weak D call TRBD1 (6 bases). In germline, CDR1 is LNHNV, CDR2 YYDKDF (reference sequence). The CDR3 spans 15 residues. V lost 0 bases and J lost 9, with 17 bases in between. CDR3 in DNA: TGTGCCACCAGCAGAGATGGTACAGGGAAGAAGGCCCAGTACTTC. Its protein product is CATSRDGTGKKAQYF. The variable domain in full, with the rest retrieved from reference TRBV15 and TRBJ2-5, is DAMVIQNPRYQVTQFGKPVTLSCSQTLNHNVMYWYQQKSSQAPKLLFHYYDKDFNNEADTPDNFQSRRPNTSFCFLDIRSPGLGDTAMYLCATSRDGTGKKAQYFGPGTRLLVL.

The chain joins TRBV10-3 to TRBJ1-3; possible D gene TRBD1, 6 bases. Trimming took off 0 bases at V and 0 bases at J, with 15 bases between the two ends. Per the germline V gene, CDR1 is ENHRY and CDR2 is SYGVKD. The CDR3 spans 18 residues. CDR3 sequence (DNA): TGTGCCATCAGTGAGTCGAGGGTAGACAGGTTCTCTGGAAACACCATATATTTT. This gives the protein CAISESRVDRFSGNTIYF.

This CDR3 reads CASSNRGLSTEAFF. In DNA, the CDR3 is TGTGCCAGCAGTAACAGGGGGCTGAGCACTGAAGCTTTCTTT. The chain is built from TRBV27 and TRBJ1-1; 9 bases map to TRBD1. V was pared by 5 bases and J by 4 bases, with 5 bases of the junction left unmatched. This CDR3 region has 14 residues. CDR1 and CDR2 from the germline V gene are MNHEY and SMNVEV (reference sequence).

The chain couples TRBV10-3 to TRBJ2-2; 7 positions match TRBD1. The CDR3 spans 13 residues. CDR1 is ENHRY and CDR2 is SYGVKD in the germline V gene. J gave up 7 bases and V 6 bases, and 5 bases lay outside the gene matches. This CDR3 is CAIRGTVDGELFF. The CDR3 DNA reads TGTGCCATCAGAGGGACAGTCGACGGGGAGCTGTTTTTT.

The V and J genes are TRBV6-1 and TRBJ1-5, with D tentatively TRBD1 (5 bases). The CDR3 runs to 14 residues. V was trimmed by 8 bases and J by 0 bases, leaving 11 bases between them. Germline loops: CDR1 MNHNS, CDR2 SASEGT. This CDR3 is CASLTVYSNQPQHF. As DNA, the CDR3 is TGTGCCAGCTTGACAGTTTATAGCAATCAGCCCCAGCATTTT.

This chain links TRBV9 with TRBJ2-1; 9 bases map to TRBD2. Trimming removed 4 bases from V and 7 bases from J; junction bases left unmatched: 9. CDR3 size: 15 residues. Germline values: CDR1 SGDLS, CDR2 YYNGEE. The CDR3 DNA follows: TGTGCCAGCAGCCTTAGCGGGAGTTCGAATAATGAGCAGTTCTTC. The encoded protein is CASSLSGSSNNEQFF.

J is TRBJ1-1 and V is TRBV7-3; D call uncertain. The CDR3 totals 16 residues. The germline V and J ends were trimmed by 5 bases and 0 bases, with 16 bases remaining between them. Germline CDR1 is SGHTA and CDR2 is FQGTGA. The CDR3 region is CASSPRHRVMNTEAFF. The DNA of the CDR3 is TGTGCCAGCAGCCCCCGGCACCGGGTTATGAACACTGAAGCTTTCTTT.

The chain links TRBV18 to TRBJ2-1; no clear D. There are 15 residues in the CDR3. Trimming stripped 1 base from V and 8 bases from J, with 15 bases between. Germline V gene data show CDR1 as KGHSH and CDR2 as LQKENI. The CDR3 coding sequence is TGTGCCAGCTCACCACGTAGTTATGGGGATGATGAGCAGTTCTTC. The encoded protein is CASSPRSYGDDEQFF.

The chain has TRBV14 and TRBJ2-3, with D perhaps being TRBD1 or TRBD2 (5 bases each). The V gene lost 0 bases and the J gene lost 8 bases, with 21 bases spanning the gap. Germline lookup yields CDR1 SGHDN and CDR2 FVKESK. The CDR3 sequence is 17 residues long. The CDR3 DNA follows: TGTGCCAGCAGCCAAGACTGGACCGGGACCCCGCCAGGTACGCAGTATTTT. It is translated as CASSQDWTGTPPGTQYF.

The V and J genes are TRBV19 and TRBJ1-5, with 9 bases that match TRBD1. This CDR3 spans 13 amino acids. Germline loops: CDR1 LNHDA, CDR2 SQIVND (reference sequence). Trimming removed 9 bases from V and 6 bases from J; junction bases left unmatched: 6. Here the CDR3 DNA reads TGTGCCAGCTCACAGGGGGCCATTCAGCCCCAGCATTTT. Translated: CASSQGAIQPQHF.

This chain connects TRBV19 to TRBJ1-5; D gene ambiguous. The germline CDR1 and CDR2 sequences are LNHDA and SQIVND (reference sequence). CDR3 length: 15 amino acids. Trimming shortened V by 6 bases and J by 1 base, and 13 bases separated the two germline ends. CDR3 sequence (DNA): TGTGCCAGTAGGGAGTTGGGCGGCAGCAATCAGCCCCAGCATTTT. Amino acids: CASRELGGSNQPQHF.

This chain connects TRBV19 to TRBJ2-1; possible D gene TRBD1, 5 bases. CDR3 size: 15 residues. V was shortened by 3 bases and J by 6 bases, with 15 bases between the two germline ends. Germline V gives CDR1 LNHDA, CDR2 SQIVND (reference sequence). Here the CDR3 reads CASSIPQGVSNEQFF. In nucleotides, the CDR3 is TGTGCCAGTAGTATTCCCCAAGGGGTTAGCAATGAGCAGTTCTTC.

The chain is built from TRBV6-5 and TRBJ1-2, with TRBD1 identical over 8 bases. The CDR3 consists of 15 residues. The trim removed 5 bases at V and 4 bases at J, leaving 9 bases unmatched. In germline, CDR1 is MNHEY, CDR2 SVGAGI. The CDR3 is CASSTIRDRSYGYTF. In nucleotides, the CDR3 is TGTGCCAGCAGTACGATCCGGGACAGGAGCTATGGCTACACCTTC.